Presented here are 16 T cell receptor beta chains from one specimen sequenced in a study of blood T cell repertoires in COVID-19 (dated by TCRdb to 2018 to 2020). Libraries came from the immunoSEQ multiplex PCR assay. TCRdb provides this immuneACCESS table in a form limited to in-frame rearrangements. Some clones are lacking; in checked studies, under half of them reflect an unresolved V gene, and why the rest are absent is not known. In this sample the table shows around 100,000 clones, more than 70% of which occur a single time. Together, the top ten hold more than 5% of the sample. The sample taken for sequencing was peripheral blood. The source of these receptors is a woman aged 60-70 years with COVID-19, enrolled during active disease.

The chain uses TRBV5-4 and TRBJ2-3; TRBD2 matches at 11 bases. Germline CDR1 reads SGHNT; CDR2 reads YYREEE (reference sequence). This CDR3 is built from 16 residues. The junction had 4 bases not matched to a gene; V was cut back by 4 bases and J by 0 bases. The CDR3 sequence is CASSRGLAESTDTQYF. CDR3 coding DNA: TGTGCCAGCAGCCGGGGACTAGCGGAGAGCACAGATACGCAGTATTTT. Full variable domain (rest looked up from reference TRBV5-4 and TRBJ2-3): ETGVTQSPTHLIKTRGQQVTLRCSSQSGHNTVSWYQQALGQGPQFIFQYYREEENGRGNFPPRFSGLQFPNYSSELNVNALELDDSALYLCASSRGLAESTDTQYFGPGTRLTVL.

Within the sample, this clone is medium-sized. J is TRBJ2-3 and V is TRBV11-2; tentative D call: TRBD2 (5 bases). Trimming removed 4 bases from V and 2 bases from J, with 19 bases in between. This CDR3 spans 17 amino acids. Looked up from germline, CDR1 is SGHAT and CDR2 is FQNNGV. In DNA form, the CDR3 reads TGTGCCAGCAGCTGGCCACTAGACCCGAGGGTCACAGATACGCAGTATTTT. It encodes CASSWPLDPRVTDTQYF. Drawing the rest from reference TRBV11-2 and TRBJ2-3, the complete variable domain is EAGVAQSPRYKIIEKRQSVAFWCNPISGHATLYWYQQILGQGPKLLIQFQNNGVVDDSQLPKDRFSAERLKGVDSTLKIQPAKLEDSAVYLCASSWPLDPRVTDTQYFGPGTRLTVL.

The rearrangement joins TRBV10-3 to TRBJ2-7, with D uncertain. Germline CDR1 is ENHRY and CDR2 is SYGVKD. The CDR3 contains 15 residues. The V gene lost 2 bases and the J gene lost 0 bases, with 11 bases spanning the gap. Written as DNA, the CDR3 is TGTGCCATCAGTGAGAATTATGCCAGCTCCTACGAGCAGTACTTC. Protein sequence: CAISENYASSYEQYF.

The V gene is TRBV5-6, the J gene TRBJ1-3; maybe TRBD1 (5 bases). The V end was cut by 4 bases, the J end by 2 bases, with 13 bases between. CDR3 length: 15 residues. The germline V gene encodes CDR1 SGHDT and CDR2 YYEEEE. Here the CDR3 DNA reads TGTGCCAGCAGCCTGACCGGACACACTGGAAACACCATATATTTT. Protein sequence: CASSLTGHTGNTIYF. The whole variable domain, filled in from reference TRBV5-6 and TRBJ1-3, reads DAGVTQSPTHLIKTRGQQVTLRCSPKSGHDTVSWYQQALGQGPQFIFQYYEEEERQRGNFPDRFSGHQFPNYSSELNVNALLLGDSALYLCASSLTGHTGNTIYFGEGSWLTVV.

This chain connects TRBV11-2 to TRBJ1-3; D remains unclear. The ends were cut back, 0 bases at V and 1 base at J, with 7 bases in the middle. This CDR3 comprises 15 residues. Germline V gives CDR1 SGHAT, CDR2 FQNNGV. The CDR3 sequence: CASSLETESGNTIYF. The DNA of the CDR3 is TGTGCCAGCAGCTTAGAAACGGAGTCTGGAAACACCATATATTTT.

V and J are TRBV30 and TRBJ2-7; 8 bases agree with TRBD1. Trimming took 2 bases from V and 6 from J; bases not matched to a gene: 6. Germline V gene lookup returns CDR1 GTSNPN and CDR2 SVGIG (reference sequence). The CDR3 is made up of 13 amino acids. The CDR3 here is CAWSLDRVTEQYF. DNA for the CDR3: TGTGCCTGGAGTCTGGACAGGGTGACCGAGCAGTACTTC.

The CDR3 loop reads CATTYRDGYTF. Here the CDR3 DNA reads TGTGCCACTACTTACAGGGATGGCTACACCTTC. The genes are TRBV6-5 and TRBJ1-2; TRBD1 is a possible D gene (6 bases). CDR3 size: 11 residues. V shed 10 bases and J shed 6 bases, with 12 bases lying between them. Germline CDR1 MNHEY, CDR2 SVGAGI.

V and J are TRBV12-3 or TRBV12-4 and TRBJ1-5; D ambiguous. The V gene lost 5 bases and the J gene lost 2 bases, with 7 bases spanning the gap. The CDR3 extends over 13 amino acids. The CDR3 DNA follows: TGTGCCAGCAGTCCTGTCCGCAATCAGCCCCAGCATTTT. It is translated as CASSPVRNQPQHF.

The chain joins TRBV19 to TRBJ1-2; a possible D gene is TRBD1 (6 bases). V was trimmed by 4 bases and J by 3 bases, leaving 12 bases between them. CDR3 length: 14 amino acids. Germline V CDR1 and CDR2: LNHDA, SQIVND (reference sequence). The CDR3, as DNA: TGTGCCAGTAGTAATTCGTGGACAGACTATGGCTACACCTTC. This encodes CASSNSWTDYGYTF.

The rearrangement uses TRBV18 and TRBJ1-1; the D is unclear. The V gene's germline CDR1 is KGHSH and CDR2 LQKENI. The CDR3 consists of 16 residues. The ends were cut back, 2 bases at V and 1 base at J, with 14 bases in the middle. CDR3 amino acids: CASSPSGIGRNTEAFF. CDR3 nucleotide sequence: TGTGCCAGCTCACCATCGGGGATCGGGCGGAACACTGAAGCTTTCTTT.

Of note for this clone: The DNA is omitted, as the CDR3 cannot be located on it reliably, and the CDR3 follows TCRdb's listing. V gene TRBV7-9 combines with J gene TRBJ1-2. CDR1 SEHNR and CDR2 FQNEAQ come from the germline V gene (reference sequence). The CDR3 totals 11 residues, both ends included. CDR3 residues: CASSLVAPGTF.

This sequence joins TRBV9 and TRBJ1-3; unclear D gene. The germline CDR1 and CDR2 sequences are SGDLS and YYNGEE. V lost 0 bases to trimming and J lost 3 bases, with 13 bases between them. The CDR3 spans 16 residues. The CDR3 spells CASSVGAGIGGNTIYF. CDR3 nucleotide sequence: TGTGCCAGCAGCGTAGGAGCGGGCATTGGTGGAAACACCATATATTTT.

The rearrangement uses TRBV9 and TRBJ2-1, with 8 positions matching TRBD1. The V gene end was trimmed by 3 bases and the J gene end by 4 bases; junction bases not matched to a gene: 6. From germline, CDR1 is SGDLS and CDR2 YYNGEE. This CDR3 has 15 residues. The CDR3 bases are TGTGCCAGCAGCGCCGGACAGGGCGTGTACAATGAGCAGTTCTTC. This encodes CASSAGQGVYNEQFF.

CDR3 protein: CASSQGLAGNTGELFF. For the CDR3, the DNA is TGTGCCAGCAGCCAAGGACTAGCGGGTAACACCGGGGAGCTGTTTTTT. This chain connects TRBV14 to TRBJ2-2; 10 bases line up with TRBD2. Trimming removed 1 base from V and 2 bases from J; junction bases left unmatched: 1. The CDR3 sequence is 16 residues long. From germline, CDR1 is SGHDN and CDR2 FVKESK.

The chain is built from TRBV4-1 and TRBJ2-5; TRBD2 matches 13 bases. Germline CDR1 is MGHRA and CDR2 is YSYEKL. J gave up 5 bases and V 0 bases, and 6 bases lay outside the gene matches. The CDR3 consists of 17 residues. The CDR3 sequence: CASSQDGLAGDRETQYF. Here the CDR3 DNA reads TGCGCCAGCAGCCAAGATGGACTAGCGGGGGATCGCGAGACCCAGTACTTC.

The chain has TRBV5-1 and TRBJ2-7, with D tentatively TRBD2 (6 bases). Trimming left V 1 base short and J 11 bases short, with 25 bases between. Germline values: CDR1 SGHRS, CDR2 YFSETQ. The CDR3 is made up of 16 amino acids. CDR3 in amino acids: CASSLTGREGLGRKYF. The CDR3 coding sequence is TGCGCCAGCAGCTTGACCGGTCGCGAGGGGTTAGGGAGGAAGTACTTC. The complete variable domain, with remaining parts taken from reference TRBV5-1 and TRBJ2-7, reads KAGVTQTPRYLIKTRGQQVTLSCSPISGHRSVSWYQQTPGQGLQFLFEYFSETQRNKGNFPGRFSGRQFSNSRSEMNVSTLELGDSALYLCASSLTGREGLGRKYFGPGTRLTVT.